These 10 T cell receptor beta chains were sequenced from one sample in a study of T-cell memory formation after mild COVID-19. From the 5' RACE reads, TCRdb called clonotypes with MiXCR, one entry per CDR3 protein. Here the sample spans about 57,000 distinct CDR3 sequences, 12% being singletons. The specimen sequenced was PBMCs or a T cell subset sorted from them (not recorded which). The source of these receptors is a man between 18 and 35 years old who had mild COVID-19 (a few samples of this study predate the infection). Cell type and time point are not known.

This sequence joins TRBV5-7 and TRBJ2-5; 7 bases line up with TRBD1. TRBV5-7 is designated an ORF whose function remains uncertain. CDR3 length: 11 amino acids. The V segment lost 7 bases and the J segment 10 bases; nucleotides outside the gene matches: 7. The CDR3 sequence is CASYRGRIQYF. The CDR3 nucleotides read TGTGCCAGCTACAGGGGAAGGATCCAGTACTTC.

The chain couples TRBV9 to TRBJ2-3, with TRBD2 identical over 12 bases. V shed 0 bases and J 8 bases; nucleotides not matched to a gene: 7. The CDR3 is 16 residues long. Germline CDR1 is SGDLS and CDR2 is YYNGEE. The CDR3 nucleotides read TGTGCCAGCAGCGTAGGGAAACTAGCGGGGGGTCCTACGCAGTATTTT. It yields the protein CASSVGKLAGGPTQYF. The full variable domain, its missing parts supplied by reference TRBV9 and TRBJ2-3, is DSGVTQTPKHLITATGQRVTLRCSPRSGDLSVYWYQQSLDQGLQFLIQYYNGEERAKGNILERFSAQQFPDLHSELNLSSLELGDSALYFCASSVGKLAGGPTQYFGPGTRLTVL.

The CDR3 reads CSPDRGGGAFF. The DNA for the CDR3 is TGCAGCCCAGACAGGGGTGGGGGAGCTTTCTTT. The J gene is TRBJ1-1, the V gene TRBV29-1; 8 positions agree with TRBD1. V lost 8 bases to trimming and J lost 10 bases; unmatched junction nucleotides: 9. The CDR3 contains 11 residues. The germline V gene has CDR1 SQVTM and CDR2 ANQGSEA.

The sample holds many counts of this clonotype. The chain couples TRBV5-6 to TRBJ2-1; D perhaps matches TRBD2 (6 bases). Germline-derived CDR1 and CDR2 are SGHDT and YYEEEE. Deletions cut 0 bases from V and 8 bases from J, with 15 bases between. The CDR3 is 15 residues long. CDR3 nucleotide sequence: TGTGCCAGCAGCTTGGTCCGGGGGAACAGCTATGAGCAGTTCTTC. It translates to CASSLVRGNSYEQFF.

The chain combines TRBV6-1 with TRBJ2-6, with D possibly being TRBD1 (5 bases). Germline values: CDR1 MNHNS, CDR2 SASEGT. This CDR3 region has 15 residues. V lost 9 bases and J 0 bases, leaving 12 bases between the germline ends. In nucleotides, the CDR3 is TGTGCCAGTAGTAGGGGCCCCTCTGGGGCCAACGTCCTGACTTTC. The encoded protein is CASSRGPSGANVLTF.

This clonotype appeared many times. V and J are TRBV20-1 and TRBJ2-1; D is perhaps TRBD1 (5 bases). This CDR3 comprises 14 residues. Germline assignment: CDR1 DFQATT and CDR2 SNEGSKA (reference sequence). The V gene lost 4 bases and the J gene lost 6 bases, with 16 bases spanning the gap. Here the CDR3 reads CSATPSGRVNEQFF. The CDR3 nucleotides read TGCAGTGCTACCCCATCCGGCAGGGTCAATGAGCAGTTCTTC.

This sequence joins TRBV6-5 and TRBJ2-7; D unresolved. The germline V gene has CDR1 MNHEY and CDR2 SVGAGI. V lost 0 bases, J lost 3 bases, and 6 bases lay in between. This CDR3 has 13 residues. The CDR3 sequence is CASSYSTGYEQYF. The CDR3 DNA sequence: TGTGCCAGCAGTTACTCGACCGGCTACGAGCAGTACTTC.

This rearrangement joins TRBV29-1 to TRBJ2-7; perhaps TRBD1 as D (7 bases). CDR3 length: 12 amino acids. The V gene lost 4 bases and the J gene lost 3 bases, with 10 bases spanning the gap. Germline V gene sequence: CDR1 SQVTM, CDR2 ANQGSEA. The CDR3 is CSVGQGGYEQYF. The CDR3 DNA is TGCAGCGTTGGACAGGGAGGCTACGAGCAGTACTTC.

This sequence joins TRBV7-9 and TRBJ2-5; 12 bases are a match to TRBD2. The trim removed 5 bases at V and 1 base at J, leaving 5 bases unmatched. Germline CDR1 reads SEHNR; CDR2 reads FQNEAQ (reference sequence). CDR3 size: 16 residues. The CDR3 DNA follows: TGTGCCAGCAGCCGACTAGCGGGGGCCCTCCAAGAGACCCAGTACTTC. It yields the protein CASSRLAGALQETQYF.

This CDR3 is CASSRWDQPQHF. CDR3 nucleotide sequence: TGCGCCAGCAGTCGTTGGGATCAGCCCCAGCATTTT. This chain uses TRBV23-1 with TRBJ1-5, with unresolved D. TRBV23-1 qualifies as an ORF whose function is uncertain. V was trimmed by 4 bases and J by 5 bases, leaving 6 bases between them. The CDR3 covers 12 residues.